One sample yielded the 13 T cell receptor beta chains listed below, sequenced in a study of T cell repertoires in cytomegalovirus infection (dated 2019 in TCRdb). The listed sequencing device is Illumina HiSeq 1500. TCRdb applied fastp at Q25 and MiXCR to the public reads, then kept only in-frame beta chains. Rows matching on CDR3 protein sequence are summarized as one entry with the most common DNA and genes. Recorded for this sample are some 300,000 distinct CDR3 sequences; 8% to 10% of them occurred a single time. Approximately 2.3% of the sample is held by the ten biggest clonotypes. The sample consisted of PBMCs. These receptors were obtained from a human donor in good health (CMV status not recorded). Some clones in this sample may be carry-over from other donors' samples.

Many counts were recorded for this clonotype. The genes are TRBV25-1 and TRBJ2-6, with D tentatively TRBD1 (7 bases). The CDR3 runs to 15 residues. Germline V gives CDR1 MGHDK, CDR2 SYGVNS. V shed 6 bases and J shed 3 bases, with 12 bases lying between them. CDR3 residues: CASSQGGIGANVLTF. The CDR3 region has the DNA TGTGCCAGCAGCCAGGGGGGTATTGGGGCCAACGTCCTGACTTTC.

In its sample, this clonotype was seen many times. Here the CDR3 DNA reads TGTGCCAGGAAAAGACAGGTGAACTATGGCTACACCTTC. It translates to CARKRQVNYGYTF. This chain links TRBV6-4 with TRBJ1-2, with D perhaps TRBD1 (6 bases). The CDR3 length is 13 residues. Germline V gene lookup returns CDR1 MRHNA and CDR2 SNTAGT. V dropped 9 bases and J dropped 2 bases, with 13 bases sitting between them.

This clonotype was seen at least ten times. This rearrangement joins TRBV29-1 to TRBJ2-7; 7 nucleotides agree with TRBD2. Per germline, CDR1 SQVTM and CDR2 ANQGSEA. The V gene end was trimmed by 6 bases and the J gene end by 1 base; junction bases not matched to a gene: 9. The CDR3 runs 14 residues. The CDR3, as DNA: TGCAGCGTGGGGGGGAGCCTTCCTTCCTACGAGCAGTACTTC. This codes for CSVGGSLPSYEQYF.

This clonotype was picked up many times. The CDR3 DNA sequence: TGTGCCAGCAGCCTGAGAAGCGGAAGGGGTGAAGCTTTCTTT. This codes for CASSLRSGRGEAFF. The chain links TRBV7-2 to TRBJ1-1; weak D call: TRBD1 (5 bases). Germline-derived CDR1 and CDR2 are SGHTA and FQGNSA. Deletions cut 5 bases from V and 7 bases from J, with 17 bases between. The CDR3 length is 14 residues.

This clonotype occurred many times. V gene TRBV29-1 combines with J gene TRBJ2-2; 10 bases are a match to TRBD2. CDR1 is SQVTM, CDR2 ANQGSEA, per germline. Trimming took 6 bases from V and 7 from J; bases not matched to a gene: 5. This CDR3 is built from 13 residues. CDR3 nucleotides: TGCAGCGTCACGGGACTAGCGAGCGGGGAGCTGTTTTTT. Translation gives CSVTGLASGELFF.

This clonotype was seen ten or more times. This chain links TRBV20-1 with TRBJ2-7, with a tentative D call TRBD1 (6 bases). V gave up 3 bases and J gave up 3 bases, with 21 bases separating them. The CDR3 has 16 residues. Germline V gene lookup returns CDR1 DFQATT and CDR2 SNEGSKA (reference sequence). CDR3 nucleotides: TGCAGTGCTAGTCCGGACAGCGATCCCGCCCTCTACGAGCAGTACTTC. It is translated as CSASPDSDPALYEQYF.

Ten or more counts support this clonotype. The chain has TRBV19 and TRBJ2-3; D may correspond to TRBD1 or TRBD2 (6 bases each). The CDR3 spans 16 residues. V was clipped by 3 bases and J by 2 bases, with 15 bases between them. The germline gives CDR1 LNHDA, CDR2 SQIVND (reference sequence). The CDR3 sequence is CASSMVWGASTDTQYF. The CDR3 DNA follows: TGTGCCAGTAGTATGGTGTGGGGGGCGTCCACAGATACGCAGTATTTT.

The DNA for the CDR3 is TGCAGCGTTGGACAGGGGACAGATACGCAGTATTTT. Translated, it gives CSVGQGTDTQYF. V and J are TRBV29-1 and TRBJ2-3, with 8 bases aligning to TRBD1. Germline loops: CDR1 SQVTM, CDR2 ANQGSEA. This CDR3 comprises 12 residues. The J segment lost 3 bases and the V segment lost 4 bases, leaving 0 bases of the junction unmatched.

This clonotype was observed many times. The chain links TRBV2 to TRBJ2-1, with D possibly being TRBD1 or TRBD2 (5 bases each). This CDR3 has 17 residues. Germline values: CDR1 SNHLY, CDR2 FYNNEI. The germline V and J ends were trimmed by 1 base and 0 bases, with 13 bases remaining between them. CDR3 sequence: CASSEGDPRGSYNEQFF. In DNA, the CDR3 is TGTGCCAGCAGTGAAGGGGACCCAAGGGGCTCCTACAATGAGCAGTTCTTC.

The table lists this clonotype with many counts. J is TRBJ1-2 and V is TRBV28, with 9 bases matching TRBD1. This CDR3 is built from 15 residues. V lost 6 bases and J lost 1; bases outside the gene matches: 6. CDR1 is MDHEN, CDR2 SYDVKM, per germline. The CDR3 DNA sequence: TGTGCCAGCAGCTCTCGGACAGGGGTTAACTATGGCTACACCTTC. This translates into CASSSRTGVNYGYTF.

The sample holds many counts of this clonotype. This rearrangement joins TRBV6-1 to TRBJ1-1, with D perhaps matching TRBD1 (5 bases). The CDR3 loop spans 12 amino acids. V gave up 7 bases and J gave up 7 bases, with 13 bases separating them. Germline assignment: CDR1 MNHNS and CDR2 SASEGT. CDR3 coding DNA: TGTGCCAGCATGGGGCCTCGGATTGAAGCTTTCTTT. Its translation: CASMGPRIEAFF.

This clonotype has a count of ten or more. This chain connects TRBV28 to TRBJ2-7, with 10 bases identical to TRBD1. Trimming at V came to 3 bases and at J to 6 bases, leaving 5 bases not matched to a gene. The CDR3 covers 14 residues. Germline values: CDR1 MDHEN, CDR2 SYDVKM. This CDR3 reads CASSFPGQGFEQYF. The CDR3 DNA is TGTGCCAGCAGTTTTCCGGGACAGGGGTTCGAGCAGTACTTC.

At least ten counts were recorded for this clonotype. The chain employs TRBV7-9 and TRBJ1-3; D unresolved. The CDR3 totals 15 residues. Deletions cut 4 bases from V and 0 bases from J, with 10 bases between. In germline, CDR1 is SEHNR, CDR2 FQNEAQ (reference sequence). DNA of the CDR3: TGTGCCAGCAGCTCCGCAGGCCTCTCTGGAAACACCATATATTTT. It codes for CASSSAGLSGNTIYF.